This T cell receptor beta chain is from a study of T cells in Graves' hyperthyroidism and ophthalmopathy. Study-wide results and caveats: Blood shared most expanded thyroid clonotypes above 0.001.

Amplified TCR beta CDR3 regions derived from RNA transcripts. The HTBI primer set served for first-round RT-PCR of the TCR CDR3. TCRdb itself ran the multiplex PCR reads through MiXCR, one entry per CDR3 protein. The table shows 690,000 or so distinct CDR3 sequences, with under 20% occurring only once. With 2 bases clipped from V and 6 bases from J, the junction kept 6 bases outside the gene matches. The germline V gene encodes CDR1 LNHDA and CDR2 SQIVND (reference sequence). The CDR3 totals 15 residues. Remarks on this clonotype: Its cognate antigen is unknown.

The chain uses TRBV19 and TRBJ2-5; 10 bases fit TRBD1. Sequenced sample: blood. This TCR was sampled from a woman aged 45-65 years with Graves' hyperthyroidism that later progressed to Graves' ophthalmopathy. The CDR3, as DNA: TGTGCCAGTAGTATAAGTGGGACAGGGGATCAGACCCAGTACTTC. It encodes CASSISGTGDQTQYF.